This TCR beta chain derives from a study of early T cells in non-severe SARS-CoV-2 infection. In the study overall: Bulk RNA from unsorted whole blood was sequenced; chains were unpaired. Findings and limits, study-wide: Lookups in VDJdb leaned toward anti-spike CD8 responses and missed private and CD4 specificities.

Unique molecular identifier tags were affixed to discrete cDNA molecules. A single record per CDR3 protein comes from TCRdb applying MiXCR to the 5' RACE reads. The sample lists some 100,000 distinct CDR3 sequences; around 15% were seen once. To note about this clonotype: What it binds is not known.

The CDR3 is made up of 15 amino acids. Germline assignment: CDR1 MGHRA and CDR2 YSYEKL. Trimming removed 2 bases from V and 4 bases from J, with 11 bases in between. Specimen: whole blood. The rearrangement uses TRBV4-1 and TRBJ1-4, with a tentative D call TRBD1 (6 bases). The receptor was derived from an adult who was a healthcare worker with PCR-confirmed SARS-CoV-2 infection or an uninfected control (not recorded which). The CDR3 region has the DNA TGCGCCAGCAGCCAAACAGGGTGGGGTAATGAAAAACTGTTTTTT. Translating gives CASSQTGWGNEKLFF.